Listed below are T cell receptor beta chains from one sample, sequenced in a study of T cell changes during pregnancy in multiple sclerosis. The repertoire was sequenced with immunoSEQ multiplex PCR; TCRdb's copy has only in-frame clones and lacks some. The sample lists roughly 54,000 clones, over 80% occurring once. The input for sequencing was CD4+ T cells from peripheral blood mononuclear cells, taken after pregnancy. All receptors come from a female donor with multiple sclerosis, enrolled in a pregnancy study. The CDR3 runs from the conserved cysteine through the conserved F or W. Each record gives: V gene, clone size, D gene, J gene, CDR3 length, CDR3 protein, CDR3 DNA. A D gene is named only where the DNA matches it firmly. Size is omitted from some rows. Given values are once, few, many or a class for expanded clones.

TRBV4-2	.	.	TRBJ1-2	15	CASSQALPGDYGYTF	TGTGCCAGCAGCCAAGCGCTTCCGGGAGACTATGGCTACACCTTC
TRBV18	.	TRBD1	TRBJ1-2	15	CASSPGQVPAVGYTF	TGTGCCAGCTCACCAGGACAGGTTCCCGCGGTTGGCTACACCTTC
TRBV5-1	.	.	TRBJ2-3	12	CASSLRGDTQYF	TGCGCCAGCAGCTTGAGGGGGGATACGCAGTATTTT
TRBV18	.	TRBD1	TRBJ2-5	14	CASSPSGGRETQYF	TGTGCCAGCTCACCATCAGGGGGCCGGGAGACCCAGTACTTC
TRBV7-2	.	TRBD1	TRBJ2-7	16	CASSLDSGGSSYEQYF	TGTGCCAGCAGCTTAGATTCAGGGGGTAGCTCCTACGAGCAGTACTTC
TRBV6-6	.	.	TRBJ1-2	13	CASIQGGDAGYTF	TGTGCCAGCATCCAAGGAGGGGACGCTGGCTACACCTTC
TRBV5-1	.	.	TRBJ1-1	13	CASNREENTEAFF	TGCGCCAGCAACAGGGAAGAGAACACTGAAGCTTTCTTT
TRBV30	.	TRBD2	TRBJ2-1	17	CAWIPRGSGGPYNEQFF	TGTGCCTGGATCCCCCGAGGTAGCGGGGGCCCCTACAATGAGCAGTTCTTC
TRBV7-9	.	TRBD2	TRBJ2-1	16	CASSALAGYSYNEQFF	TGTGCCAGCAGCGCCCTAGCGGGGTACTCCTACAATGAGCAGTTCTTC
TRBV5-4	.	TRBD2	TRBJ2-1	15	CASSGSSGGRNEQFF	TGTGCCAGCAGCGGTTCATCGGGGGGTAGGAATGAGCAGTTCTTC
TRBV12-5	.	.	TRBJ2-3	13	CASNSGGTDTQYF	TGTGCTAGTAACTCAGGCGGCACAGATACGCAGTATTTT
TRBV7-2	.	TRBD1	TRBJ1-2	14	CASSREDRAAGYTF	TGTGCCAGCAGCCGAGAAGACAGGGCAGCTGGCTACACCTTC
TRBV4-2	.	.	TRBJ1-5	15	CASSQAGVSNQPQHF	TGTGCCAGCAGCCAGGCAGGGGTTAGCAATCAGCCCCAGCATTTT
TRBV30	.	TRBD1	TRBJ1-2	12	CAWWKQGYGYTF	TGTGCCTGGTGGAAACAGGGGTATGGCTACACCTTC
TRBV30	.	.	TRBJ2-7	13	CAWMNRYSYEQYF	TGTGCCTGGATGAACAGGTATTCCTACGAGCAGTACTTC
TRBV19	.	TRBD1	TRBJ2-1	15	CASRRDRGPYNEQFF	TGTGCCAGTCGAAGGGACAGGGGCCCCTACAATGAGCAGTTCTTC
TRBV7-3	.	TRBD1	TRBJ1-2	13	CASSKGQGVGYTF	TGTGCCAGCAGCAAGGGACAGGGGGTCGGCTACACCTTC
TRBV9	.	TRBD2	TRBJ2-3	15	CASSFRGGRADTQYF	TGTGCCAGCAGCTTTCGGGGGGGCAGGGCAGATACGCAGTATTTT
TRBV7-2	.	.	TRBJ2-2	14	CASSPGQHTGELFF	TGTGCCAGCAGCCCCGGACAGCACACCGGGGAGCTGTTTTTT
TRBV5-4	.	TRBD2	TRBJ2-5	16	CASSAGTSGGQETQYF	TGTGCCAGCAGCGCTGGGACTAGCGGGGGTCAAGAGACCCAGTACTTC
TRBV5-6	.	.	TRBJ2-2	18	CASSSPLRQVANTGELFF	TGTGCCAGCAGCTCACCACTAAGACAGGTCGCGAACACCGGGGAGCTGTTTTTT
TRBV11-3	.	TRBD1	TRBJ2-7	16	CASSSGQGKGSNEQYF	TGTGCCAGCAGCTCCGGACAGGGTAAGGGATCGAACGAGCAGTACTTC
TRBV5-5	once	TRBD1	TRBJ1-5	13	CASSPDRVQPQHF	TGTGCCAGCAGCCCAGACAGGGTTCAGCCCCAGCATTTT
TRBV14	.	TRBD2	TRBJ2-7	14	CASSSGRGSYEQYF	TGTGCCAGCAGCTCGGGGAGGGGATCCTACGAGCAGTACTTC